A single sample gave rise to the 17 T cell receptor beta chains below, sequenced in a study of response to subunit inactivated influenza vaccine. TCRdb re-analysed the RT-PCR reads in MiXCR, keeping a single row per CDR3 protein. The repertoire holds about 650,000 distinct CDR3 sequences, approximately 15% seen once, with around 10% in the top ten. The specimen was PBMCs from blood, collected roughly 12 days after vaccination. Receptors originate from a man between 45 and 60 years old who received an inactivated influenza vaccine.

V gene TRBV20-1 combines with J gene TRBJ1-2; D not certain. The V and J ends lost 3 bases and 3 bases respectively, with 14 bases between them. The CDR3 sequence is 14 residues long. Germline V gene data show CDR1 as DFQATT and CDR2 as SNEGSKA (reference sequence). CDR3 residues: CSARTSHPDYGYTF. CDR3 coding DNA: TGCAGTGCTAGGACATCCCACCCTGACTATGGCTACACCTTC.

The V and J genes are TRBV2 and TRBJ2-3, with 8 nucleotides matching TRBD1. Germline CDR1 reads SNHLY; CDR2 reads FYNNEI. The CDR3 length is 15 residues. V shed 5 bases, J shed 5 bases, and the junction held 9 bases outside the gene matches. DNA for the CDR3: TGTGCCAGCAGTCGGACAGGGTCGGTGGGAGATACGCAGTATTTT. It codes for CASSRTGSVGDTQYF.

About this clonotype: One junction end disagrees with the germline gene, perhaps due to a read error. The genes are TRBV29-1 and TRBJ2-1; D is possibly TRBD1 or TRBD2 (5 bases each). The CDR3 totals 16 residues. Per the germline V gene, CDR1 is SQVTM and CDR2 is ANQGSEA. The CDR3 DNA follows: TGCAGCGCTGAACCTCCGGGACGGTGGGGATACAATGAGCAGTTCTTC. As protein: CSAEPPGRWGYNEQFF.

This clonotype was picked up many times. In DNA form, the CDR3 reads TGTGCCAGCAGCCGGGGACTAGCGGTCTACAATGAGCAGTTCTTC. It specifies CASSRGLAVYNEQFF. The chain links TRBV6-1 to TRBJ2-1; 11 bases map to TRBD2. CDR3 length: 15 residues. CDR1 and CDR2 (germline): MNHNS, SASEGT. V dropped 6 bases and J dropped 3; count of bases not matched to a gene: 4.

This clonotype came up a few times. This chain uses TRBV7-2 with TRBJ2-7, with D possibly being TRBD2 (7 bases). With 1 base removed from V and 9 bases from J, the gap between germline ends came to 16 bases. This CDR3 has 14 residues. Germline assignment: CDR1 SGHTA and CDR2 FQGNSA. In DNA, the CDR3 is TGTGCCAGCAGCTTAGGCGGGGGCCCCAAGGGGCAGTACTTC. It specifies CASSLGGGPKGQYF.

The chain couples TRBV10-3 to TRBJ2-5; D is perhaps TRBD1 or TRBD2 (5 bases each). The CDR3 is 15 residues long. Germline CDR1 is ENHRY and CDR2 is SYGVKD. Deletions cut 4 bases from V and 4 bases from J, with 16 bases between. CDR3 coding DNA: TGTGCCATCAGTGCCCGGCAGGGTGAGGGAGAGACCCAGTACTTC. Protein product: CAISARQGEGETQYF.

The J gene is TRBJ1-5, the V gene TRBV3-1; no firm D call. CDR1 is LGHDT and CDR2 is YNNKEL in the germline V gene (reference sequence). V was trimmed by 3 bases and J by 3 bases, leaving 9 bases between them. The CDR3 totals 14 residues. CDR3 in amino acids: CASSHYGPNQPQHF. CDR3 DNA sequence: TGTGCCAGCAGCCATTACGGACCCAATCAGCCCCAGCATTTT.

The J gene is TRBJ2-3, the V gene TRBV29-1; D is unclear. The CDR3 is 13 residues long. With 4 bases removed from V and 0 bases from J, the gap between germline ends came to 8 bases. CDR1 and CDR2 from the germline V gene are SQVTM and ANQGSEA. The DNA for the CDR3 is TGCAGCGTTGGGAAGGGTAGCACAGATACGCAGTATTTT. This codes for CSVGKGSTDTQYF.

This clonotype was detected many times. The rearrangement links TRBV4-3 to TRBJ1-1; the D is unclear. Germline V gene lookup returns CDR1 LGHNA and CDR2 YSLEER. CDR3 length equals 15 residues. Trimming pared 2 bases from V and 1 base from J, leaving 11 bases between. Here the CDR3 DNA reads TGCGCCAGCAGCCAATCGGCTCGGGGGAACACTGAAGCTTTCTTT. Translated: CASSQSARGNTEAFF.

This clonotype turned up a few times. The gene calls are TRBV20-1 and TRBJ2-1; TRBD2 matches at 8 bases. The germline gives CDR1 DFQATT, CDR2 SNEGSKA (reference sequence). V shed 0 bases, J shed 7 bases, and the junction held 11 bases outside the gene matches. The length of the CDR3 is 16 residues. The CDR3 sequence: CSARDAGLVNRNEQFF. The CDR3 nucleotides are TGCAGTGCTAGAGATGCGGGACTAGTCAATAGGAATGAGCAGTTCTTC.

The chain links TRBV20-1 to TRBJ2-3, with D possibly being TRBD2 (5 bases). CDR1 and CDR2 from the germline V gene are DFQATT and SNEGSKA (reference sequence). The CDR3 runs 17 residues. V gave up 5 bases and J gave up 2 bases, with 23 bases separating them. CDR3 nucleotide sequence: TGCAGTGCTCATGTCAATCCAAGCGGACCCGTCACAGATACGCAGTATTTT. This codes for CSAHVNPSGPVTDTQYF.

The DNA for the CDR3 is TGCAGTGCCGAGAGCCCGGCACAGGGGCGAAATGAGCAGTTCTTC. This translates into CSAESPAQGRNEQFF. The rearrangement links TRBV20-1 to TRBJ2-1; 7 bases fit TRBD1. Germline CDR1 reads DFQATT; CDR2 reads SNEGSKA (reference sequence). With V trimmed by 6 bases and J by 7 bases, 15 bases remained unmatched. The length of the CDR3 is 15 residues.

The sample holds one count of this clonotype. The chain links TRBV2 to TRBJ2-3, with 9 bases lining up with TRBD2. CDR1 is SNHLY, CDR2 FYNNEI, per germline. The V gene end was trimmed by 7 bases and the J gene end by 4 bases; junction bases not matched to a gene: 6. This CDR3 is 14 amino acids long. The CDR3 DNA reads TGTGCCAGCAAGAGGGTAGCGGGGGCAGATACGCAGTATTTT. Protein: CASKRVAGADTQYF.

This chain connects TRBV6-2 or TRBV6-3 to TRBJ2-7; 7 bases are shared with TRBD1. CDR3 size: 15 residues. J was trimmed by 5 bases and V by 5 bases; bases with no gene match: 12. Per the germline V gene, CDR1 is MNHEY and CDR2 is SVGEGT. The chain's CDR3 is CASSILQGSVDEQYF. The CDR3 nucleotides are TGTGCCAGCAGTATATTACAGGGGTCCGTGGACGAGCAGTACTTC.

In its sample, this clonotype was seen many times. The chain uses TRBV7-9 and TRBJ2-7; no definite D call. Per the germline V gene, CDR1 is SEHNR and CDR2 is FQNEAQ (reference sequence). V lost 4 bases to trimming and J lost 3 bases, with 13 bases between them. This CDR3 has 14 amino acids. DNA of the CDR3: TGTGCCAGCAGCTCAATTGGCCGAAGCTACGAGCAGTACTTC. This encodes CASSSIGRSYEQYF.

This chain joins TRBV20-1 and TRBJ2-5, with 8 bases identical to TRBD2. Germline V gene data show CDR1 as DFQATT and CDR2 as SNEGSKA (reference sequence). This CDR3 is 14 amino acids long. J lost 5 bases, V lost 5 bases, and 10 bases had no gene match. CDR3 sequence: CSAELSGGGETQYF. The CDR3 nucleotides are TGCAGTGCTGAACTCAGCGGGGGTGGTGAGACCCAGTACTTC.

The table lists this clonotype with a few counts. The V gene is TRBV7-9, the J gene TRBJ2-5; weak D call: TRBD1 (5 bases). The V end lost 8 bases, the J end lost 0 bases, and 16 bases lay between the germline ends. This CDR3 is built from 15 residues. The V gene's germline CDR1 is SEHNR and CDR2 FQNEAQ (reference sequence). The CDR3 sequence: CASRRGLQHQETQYF. CDR3 nucleotide sequence: TGTGCCAGCCGTAGGGGCCTCCAACACCAAGAGACCCAGTACTTC.